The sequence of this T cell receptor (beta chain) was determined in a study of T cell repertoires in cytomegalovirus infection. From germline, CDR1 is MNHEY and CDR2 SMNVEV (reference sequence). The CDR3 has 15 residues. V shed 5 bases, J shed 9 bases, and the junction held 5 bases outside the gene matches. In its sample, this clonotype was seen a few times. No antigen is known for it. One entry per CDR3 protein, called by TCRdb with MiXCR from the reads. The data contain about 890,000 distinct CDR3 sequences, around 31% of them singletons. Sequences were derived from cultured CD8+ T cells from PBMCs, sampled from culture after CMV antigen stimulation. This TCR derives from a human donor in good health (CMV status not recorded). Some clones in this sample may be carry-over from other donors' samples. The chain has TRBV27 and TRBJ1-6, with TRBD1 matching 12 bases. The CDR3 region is CASSTGTGGGSPLHF. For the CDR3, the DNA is TGTGCCAGCAGTACCGGGACAGGGGGCGGTTCACCCCTCCACTTT.